This T cell receptor beta chain comes out of a study of identical twins. Study-wide results and caveats: Potential partial confounding of zero-insertion analyses by invariant MAIT and iNKT cells was noted. Donors were not followed over many years; analysis was cross-sectional. Abundant cord blood beta clonotypes carried fewer insertions; memory repertoires showed none.

This clonotype was seen a handful of times. Its antigen is still unknown. In TCRdb, the 5' RACE reads were re-called with MiXCR into one record per CDR3 protein. The sample shows approximately 670,000 distinct CDR3 sequences, around 6.1% of them seen only once. Trimming removed 0 bases at V and 0 bases at J, with 9 bases between. This CDR3 spans 15 amino acids. The germline gives CDR1 LGHNA, CDR2 YSLEER. Sequences were obtained from naive T cells sorted from blood. The sequence derives from a man aged 18-30 years in good health. The chain recombines TRBV4-3 with TRBJ2-7; D unclear. CDR3: CASSQDHLSSYEQYF. CDR3 bases: TGCGCCAGCAGCCAAGATCACTTAAGCTCCTACGAGCAGTACTTC.